This entry is about one T cell receptor (beta chain). Its antigen is currently not known. The input lacks base qualities; no much larger clone sits a single base away. The data belong to a study of T cells after posttransplantation cyclophosphamide (dated by TCRdb to the mid-2010s). Regarding the research as a whole: The study tracked T cell repertoire reconstitution by TRB sequencing after myeloablative bone marrow transplantation using posttransplantation cyclophosphamide as GVHD prophylaxis. Samples from 30 to 35 PTCy-treated patients, along with samples from 16 of their related bone marrow donors, underwent antigen receptor sequencing. Blood from every one of the roughly 30 PTCy patients who had 1-year posttransplant specimens underwent TRB sequencing. In 3 patients, up to about 3 additional blood samples taken between 2 and 5.2 years after transplant also underwent TRB sequencing, as did pretransplant blood from 4 patients. TRA and TRB clonality were tightly correlated in roughly ten samples, so subsequent TCR analyses focused on TRB only. Public TRB sequences were checked against a database of over 3,000 sequences associated with responses to pathogens, tumor antigens, self-antigens and alloantigens. Overall study outcomes, separate from this receptor: Donor-recipient similarity was low at 1-2 months but increased during the first year, and donor CD8+ memory clones often dominated later blood repertoires. The TRB repertoires of T cells infiltrating skin or GI tract showed only limited overlap with the TRB repertoires of T cells in blood. Across under 50 patients, recipient CMV seropositivity and CMV reactivation were highly associated with TRB clonality; PTCy diversity was similar to CNI/methotrexate controls.

Genomic DNA was used for TRB sequencing, which was performed with the immunoSEQ assay at survey resolution or with the hsTCRB kit. Per the source publication's procedure: The immunoSEQ software handled initial read processing, and the LymphoSeq R package was used for repertoire analyses. Clonality was calculated as 1 minus normalized Shannon entropy, and the Gini coefficient was also calculated for each TRB dataset. Phenotypes of unsorted samples were inferred by mapping TRB sequences from sorted subsets of the recipient or donor onto the same recipient's unsorted samples. Not all clones reach the TCRdb copy of this immuneACCESS table, which keeps in-frame sequences only. Checked studies attribute under half of the gap to unresolved V genes and leave the rest unexplained. For V, J and clone size, that table is used; D and trimming come from the DNA. This sample is represented by 66,000 or so clones; about 93% of them were singletons. About 3% of the sample goes to the ten largest clones.

V loses 3 bases, J loses 4 bases, and the germline ends lie 12 bases apart. Based on the germline V gene, the CDR1 and CDR2 sequences are SGHTA and FQGNSA. The CDR3 measures 14 amino acids from cysteine to phenylalanine. The retained sequence is limited to the CDR3, 42 bases, with the frame set at the first base. On the day of marrow donation, related bone marrow donors gave peripheral blood samples. Peripheral blood and bone marrow mononuclear cells were isolated by Ficoll-Hypaque density centrifugation and cryopreserved. This clonotype originated in a woman aged 25 to 39 in good health and a related stem cell transplant donor. The chain is encoded by TRBV7-2 joined to TRBJ1-1; too little of a D gene remains to name it. What was sequenced was PBMCs. The sequenced DNA: TGTGCCAGCAGCTTTACGGCGGTTGGCACTGAAGCTTTCTTT. It translates to CASSFTAVGTEAFF.